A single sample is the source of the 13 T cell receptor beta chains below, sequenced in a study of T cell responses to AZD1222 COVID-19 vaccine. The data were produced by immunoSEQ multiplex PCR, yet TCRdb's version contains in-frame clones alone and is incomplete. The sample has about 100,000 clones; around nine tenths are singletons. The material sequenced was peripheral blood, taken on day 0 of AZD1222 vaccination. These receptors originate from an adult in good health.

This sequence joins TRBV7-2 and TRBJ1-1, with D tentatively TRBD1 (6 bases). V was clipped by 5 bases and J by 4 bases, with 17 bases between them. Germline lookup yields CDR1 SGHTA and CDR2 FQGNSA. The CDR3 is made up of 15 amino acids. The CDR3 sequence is CASSPQGAGGTEAFF. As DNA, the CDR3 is TGTGCCAGCAGCCCACAGGGAGCGGGCGGCACTGAAGCTTTCTTT.

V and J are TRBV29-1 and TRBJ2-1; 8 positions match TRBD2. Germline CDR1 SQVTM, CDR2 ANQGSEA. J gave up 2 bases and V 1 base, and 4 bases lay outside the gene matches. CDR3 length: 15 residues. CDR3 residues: CSVEAGLETYNEQFF. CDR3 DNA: TGCAGCGTTGAAGCGGGACTAGAAACCTACAATGAGCAGTTCTTC.

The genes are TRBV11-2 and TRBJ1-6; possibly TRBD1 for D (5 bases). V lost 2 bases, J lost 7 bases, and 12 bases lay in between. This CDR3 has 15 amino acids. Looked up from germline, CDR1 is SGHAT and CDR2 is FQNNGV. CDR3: CASSLYRGVNSPLHF. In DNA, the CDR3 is TGTGCCAGCAGCTTATATAGAGGGGTCAATTCACCCCTCCACTTT.

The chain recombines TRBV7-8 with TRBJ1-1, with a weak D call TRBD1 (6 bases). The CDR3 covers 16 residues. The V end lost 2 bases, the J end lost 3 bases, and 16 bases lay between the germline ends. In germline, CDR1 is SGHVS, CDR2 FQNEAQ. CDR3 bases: TGTGCCAGCAGCTTAAGTTCCCGGGGGGGCCACACTGAAGCTTTCTTT. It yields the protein CASSLSSRGGHTEAFF.

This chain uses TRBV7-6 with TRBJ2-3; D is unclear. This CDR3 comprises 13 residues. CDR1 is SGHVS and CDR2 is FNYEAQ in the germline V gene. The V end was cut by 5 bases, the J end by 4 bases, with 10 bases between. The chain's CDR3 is CASSASIADTQYF. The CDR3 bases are TGTGCCAGCAGCGCGAGCATAGCAGATACGCAGTATTTT.

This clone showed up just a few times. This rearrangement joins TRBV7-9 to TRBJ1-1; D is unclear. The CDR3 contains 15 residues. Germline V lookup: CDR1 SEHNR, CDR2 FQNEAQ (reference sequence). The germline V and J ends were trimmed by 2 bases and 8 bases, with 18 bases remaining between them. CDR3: CASSLMARSTGEAFF. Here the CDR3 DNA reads TGTGCCAGCAGCTTAATGGCAAGGTCGACCGGCGAAGCTTTCTTT.

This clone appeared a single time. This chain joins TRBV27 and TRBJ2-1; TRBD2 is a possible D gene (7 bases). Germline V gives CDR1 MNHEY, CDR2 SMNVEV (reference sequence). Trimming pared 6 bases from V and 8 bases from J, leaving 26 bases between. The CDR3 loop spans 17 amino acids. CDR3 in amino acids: CASRSPGGGAQRDEQFF. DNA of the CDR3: TGTGCCAGCAGGTCTCCCGGTGGGGGGGCGCAGCGCGATGAGCAGTTCTTC.

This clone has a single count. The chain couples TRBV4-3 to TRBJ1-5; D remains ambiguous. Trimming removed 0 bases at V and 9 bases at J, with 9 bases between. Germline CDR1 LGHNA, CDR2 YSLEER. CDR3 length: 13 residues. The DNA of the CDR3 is TGCGCCAGCAGCCAAGAATTACGGGGGCCCCAGCATTTT. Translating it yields CASSQELRGPQHF.

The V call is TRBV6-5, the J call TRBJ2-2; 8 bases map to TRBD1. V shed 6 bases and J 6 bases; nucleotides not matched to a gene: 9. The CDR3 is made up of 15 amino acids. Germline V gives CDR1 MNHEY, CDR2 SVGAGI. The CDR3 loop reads CASRPRGQAPGELFF. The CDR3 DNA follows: TGTGCCAGCAGGCCTAGGGGACAGGCCCCCGGGGAGCTGTTTTTT.

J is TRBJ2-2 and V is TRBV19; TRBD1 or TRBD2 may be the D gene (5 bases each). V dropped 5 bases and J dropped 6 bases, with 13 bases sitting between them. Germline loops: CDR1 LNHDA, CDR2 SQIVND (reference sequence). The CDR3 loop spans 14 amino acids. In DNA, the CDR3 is TGTGCCAGTAGTGGGGGTAGGGAATCCGGGGAGCTGTTTTTT. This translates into CASSGGRESGELFF.

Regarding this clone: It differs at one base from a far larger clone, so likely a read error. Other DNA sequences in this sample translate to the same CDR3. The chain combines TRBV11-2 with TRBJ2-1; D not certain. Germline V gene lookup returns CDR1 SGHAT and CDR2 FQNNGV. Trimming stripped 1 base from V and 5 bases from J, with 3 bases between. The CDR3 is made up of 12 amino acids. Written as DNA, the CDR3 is TGTGCCAGCAGCTTAGCGCACAATGAGCAGTTCTTC. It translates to CASSLAHNEQFF.

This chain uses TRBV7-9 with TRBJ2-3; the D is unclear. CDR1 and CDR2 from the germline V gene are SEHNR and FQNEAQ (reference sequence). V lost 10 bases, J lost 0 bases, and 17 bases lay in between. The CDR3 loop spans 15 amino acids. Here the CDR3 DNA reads TGTGCCATCCCTCATCCGCGCCTGAGCACAGATACGCAGTATTTT. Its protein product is CAIPHPRLSTDTQYF. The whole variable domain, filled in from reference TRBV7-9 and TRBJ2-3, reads DTGVSQNPRHKITKRGQNVTFRCDPISEHNRLYWYRQTLGQGPEFLTYFQNEAQLEKSRLLSDRFSAERPKGSFSTLEIQRTEQGDSAMYLCAIPHPRLSTDTQYFGPGTRLTVL.

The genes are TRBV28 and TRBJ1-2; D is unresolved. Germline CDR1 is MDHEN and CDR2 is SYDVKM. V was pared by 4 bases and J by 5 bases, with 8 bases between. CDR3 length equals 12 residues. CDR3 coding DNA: TGTGCCAGCAGTTCAGACGGGTATGGCTACACCTTC. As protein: CASSSDGYGYTF.